This T cell receptor (beta chain) was captured by sequencing in a study of blood T cells in healthy people across ages. Trimming stripped 1 base from V and 0 bases from J, with 16 bases between. The germline V gene encodes CDR1 DFQATT and CDR2 SNEGSKA (reference sequence). The CDR3 consists of 18 residues. With a J-beta primer mix and a sample-barcoded 5' primer, a second PCR ran roughly 6 to 12 cycles. Using its own MiXCR run on the 5' RACE reads, TCRdb lists one record per CDR3 protein. This sample has 700,000 or so distinct CDR3 sequences, with around two fifths found just once. The V and J genes are TRBV20-1 and TRBJ2-6, with D unresolved. Sequencing was done on a sample of blood. The sequence was collected from a man of 80 years or more in good health. The CDR3, as DNA: TGCAGTGCTAGAGGAATACAAATAAGTCTCTCTGGGGCCAACGTCCTGACTTTC. Amino acid sequence: CSARGIQISLSGANVLTF.